This is a list of T cell receptor beta chains from one sample in a study of blood T cell repertoires in COVID-19. Sequencing was performed with immunoSEQ multiplex PCR; in TCRdb, only in-frame clones are kept and a portion is missing. The profile shows fewer than 25,000 clones, roughly 90% of them singletons. Sample: peripheral blood. These receptors were collected from an elderly woman with active COVID-19. The conserved cysteine and the conserved F or W are not part of the CDR3 here. The D gene is left open where the match is weak.

TRBV11-1	-	TRBJ2-1	ASSLAAQNDNPIEQF
TRBV19	-	TRBJ1-1	ASSWDINTEAF
TRBV15	TRBD2	TRBJ2-3	ATKRAGGPGDTQY
TRBV12-5	-	TRBJ2-2	ASGLVLGAGELF
TRBV4-1	-	TRBJ2-1	ASSQRDTYNEQF
TRBV6-6	-	TRBJ1-2	ASSYSLGDGGYT
TRBV19	TRBD2	TRBJ2-2	ASGDLAGRYTGELF
TRBV6-2/TRBV6-3	-	TRBJ1-3	ASSSDRLSGNTIY
TRBV5-5	TRBD2	TRBJ2-5	ASSPGLAGGVGETQY
TRBV5-1	-	TRBJ2-3	ASSWSGDTQY
TRBV19	-	TRBJ2-3	ASRPRGSTDTQY
TRBV18	-	TRBJ2-2	ASSPPRGSNTGELF
TRBV9	TRBD1	TRBJ2-7	ASSGDRGYEQY
TRBV5-1	-	TRBJ2-1	ASGQSSYNEQF
TRBV5-5	TRBD1	TRBJ2-6	ASEGGTGANVLT
TRBV27	-	TRBJ1-2	ASSSQQGYGYT
TRBV11-2	-	TRBJ1-1	ASSLEPGSNTEAF
TRBV4-3	TRBD1	TRBJ1-2	ASSQDLQGGVVGGYT
TRBV7-9	TRBD2	TRBJ2-3	ASSPGGTTTDTQY
TRBV4-1	TRBD2	TRBJ2-5	ASSQGTSGGYQETQY
TRBV2	TRBD2	TRBJ2-3	ASSRGTTTTDTQY
TRBV4-3	TRBD1	TRBJ2-1	ASSQGHRGFYNEQF